These T cell receptor beta chains were read from a single sample in a study of T cell changes during pregnancy in multiple sclerosis. TCRdb's copy holds only in-frame clones and misses some; the assay was immunoSEQ multiplex PCR. The table has under 50,000 clones, 90% seen once. This sample comprised CD4+ T cells from peripheral blood mononuclear cells, obtained in the first trimester of pregnancy. The receptors were sampled from a female donor in good health, enrolled as a control in a pregnancy study. Each CDR3 is given with its conserved first and last residue. The order of the fields is J gene, D gene, V gene, clone size, CDR3 protein, CDR3 DNA. The D gene is left open where the match is weak. Size tells how often a clone was seen (once, few, many) or the class of an expanded clone, and some rows leave it out.

J: TRBJ2-7; D: -; V: TRBV7-2; size: -; CDR3: CASSPRGHTPSREQYF; DNA: TGTGCCAGCAGCCCGAGAGGACACACGCCTTCCCGGGAGCAGTACTTC
J: TRBJ2-7; D: TRBD1; V: TRBV7-9; size: once; CDR3: CASLWTGSSEQYF; DNA: TGTGCCAGCTTGTGGACAGGGTCCTCCGAGCAGTACTTC
J: TRBJ2-1; D: TRBD1; V: TRBV6-6; size: -; CDR3: CASSLPGQGYNEQFF; DNA: TGTGCCAGCAGTCTCCCGGGACAGGGCTACAATGAGCAGTTCTTC
J: TRBJ2-1; D: -; V: TRBV13; size: -; CDR3: CASSLGGEQFF; DNA: TGTGCCAGCAGCTTAGGCGGTGAGCAGTTCTTC
J: TRBJ1-1; D: TRBD1; V: TRBV18; size: -; CDR3: CASSSGQGATEAFF; DNA: TGTGCCAGCTCATCCGGACAGGGGGCGACTGAAGCTTTCTTT
J: TRBJ1-5; D: -; V: TRBV11-2; size: -; CDR3: CASSLGVNQPQHF; DNA: TGTGCCAGCAGCTTAGGCGTAAATCAGCCCCAGCATTTT
J: TRBJ1-1; D: -; V: TRBV6-1; size: -; CDR3: CASIIFAPAEAFF; DNA: TGTGCCAGCATCATCTTCGCACCGGCTGAAGCTTTCTTT
J: TRBJ2-1; D: TRBD2; V: TRBV27; size: -; CDR3: CASSSATSGPYNEQFF; DNA: TGTGCCAGCAGTTCGGCGACTAGCGGGCCGTACAATGAGCAGTTCTTC
J: TRBJ2-5; D: TRBD2; V: TRBV5-4; size: -; CDR3: CASSLGLAANQETQYF; DNA: TGTGCCAGCAGCTTGGGACTAGCGGCCAACCAAGAGACCCAGTACTTC
J: TRBJ1-4; D: -; V: TRBV9; size: -; CDR3: CASSVSGGLGEKLFF; DNA: TGTGCCAGCAGCGTTTCCGGGGGGCTTGGTGAAAAACTGTTTTTT
J: TRBJ2-7; D: -; V: TRBV28; size: -; CDR3: CASSYADSYEQYF; DNA: TGTGCCAGCAGCTACGCCGACTCCTACGAGCAGTACTTC
J: TRBJ2-6; D: TRBD2; V: TRBV30; size: -; CDR3: CAWRGTSGASSGANVLTF; DNA: TGTGCCTGGAGGGGGACTAGCGGGGCGAGCTCTGGGGCCAACGTCCTGACTTTC
J: TRBJ1-3; D: -; V: TRBV5-5; size: -; CDR3: CASSSGSSGNTIYF; DNA: TGTGCCAGCAGCTCGGGAAGCTCTGGAAACACCATATATTTT
J: TRBJ2-5; D: TRBD2; V: TRBV25-1; size: -; CDR3: CASSETGTTLAETQYF; DNA: TGTGCCAGCAGTGAGACCGGGACTACTCTTGCAGAGACCCAGTACTTC